These 5 T cell receptor beta chains were all obtained from the same sample, sequenced in a study of OX40 agonist ivuxolimab in advanced cancers. Profiling relied on immunoSEQ multiplex PCR, and the TCRdb table lists in-frame clones only, not all of them. Here the sample spans approximately 49,000 clones, 80% to 85% being singletons. Sample: CD4+ or CD8+ T cells sorted from blood, taken in a trial of the OX40 agonist ivuxolimab. The receptor source for this set is an adult with an advanced solid tumor such as melanoma, head and neck, liver or kidney cancer.

The rearrangement joins TRBV27 to TRBJ2-1, with 7 bases identical to TRBD1. The V segment lost 4 bases and the J segment 3 bases; nucleotides outside the gene matches: 3. CDR1 is MNHEY and CDR2 is SMNVEV in the germline V gene (reference sequence). This CDR3 region has 14 residues. CDR3 amino acids: CASSWPGGYNEQFF. Here the CDR3 DNA reads TGTGCCAGCAGTTGGCCAGGGGGCTACAATGAGCAGTTCTTC.

V is TRBV15 and J is TRBJ2-7; D not resolved. This CDR3 has 16 amino acids. Trimming cost V 0 bases and J 3 bases, with 15 bases left between them. Germline V gene sequence: CDR1 LNHNV, CDR2 YYDKDF (reference sequence). The CDR3 loop reads CATSRDSDTSFYEQYF. CDR3 sequence (DNA): TGTGCCACCAGCAGAGACTCCGACACTTCTTTCTACGAGCAGTACTTC.

The chain joins TRBV5-1 to TRBJ2-5; possibly TRBD1 for D (5 bases). The CDR3 runs to 14 residues. CDR1 SGHRS and CDR2 YFSETQ come from the germline V gene. Trimming cost V 5 bases and J 4 bases, with 15 bases left between them. CDR3 sequence (DNA): TGCGCCAGCAGTTGGCAGGGTTGGGGAGAGACCCAGTACTTC. Translated: CASSWQGWGETQYF.

This chain joins TRBV4-1 and TRBJ2-1; a possible D gene is TRBD2 (6 bases). V lost 0 bases and J 7 bases, leaving 19 bases between the germline ends. Germline CDR1 is MGHRA and CDR2 is YSYEKL. There are 17 residues in the CDR3. The CDR3 loop reads CASSQDPAGPGVNEQFF. In DNA form, the CDR3 reads TGCGCCAGCAGCCAAGATCCGGCGGGACCGGGGGTGAATGAGCAGTTCTTC.

The chain recombines TRBV28 with TRBJ1-1, with D uncertain. The CDR3 extends over 13 amino acids. With 5 bases removed from V and 4 bases from J, the gap between germline ends came to 11 bases. The germline gives CDR1 MDHEN, CDR2 SYDVKM. This CDR3 is CASSPSGSTEAFF. The CDR3 DNA is TGTGCCAGCAGTCCCTCCGGGAGCACTGAAGCTTTCTTT.